The 17 T cell receptor beta chains below come from one sample, sequenced in a study of CD8 T cells in ankylosing spondylitis. These receptors lack a known antigen. TCRdb used MiXCR to reprocess the 5' RACE reads, holding one entry per CDR3 protein. The table records more than 600,000 distinct CDR3 sequences, around 19% of them present only once. Overall study results and limits: Blood from ankylosing spondylitis patients appeared to carry a characteristic roughly 8-variant TCR beta motif.

The specimen sequenced was blood, either unsorted or a sorted T cell fraction (not recorded which). All receptors derive from a male donor with ankylosing spondylitis.

Ten or more counts support this clonotype. V gene TRBV20-1 combines with J gene TRBJ2-7; D is uncertain. The CDR3 consists of 11 residues. V lost 6 bases and J 3 bases, leaving 9 bases between the germline ends. CDR1 and CDR2 (germline): DFQATT, SNEGSKA (reference sequence). CDR3 nucleotide sequence: TGCAGTGCCGGACGCATCTACGAGCAGTACTTC. Encoded protein: CSAGRIYEQYF.

The genes are TRBV6-5 and TRBJ2-3; the D is unclear. Trimming shortened V by 4 bases and J by 3 bases, and 14 bases separated the two germline ends. CDR1 is MNHEY and CDR2 is SVGAGI in the germline V gene. This CDR3 contains 15 residues. Here the CDR3 DNA reads TGTGCCAGCAGTTCCTCCTCCCCTCGGACAGATACGCAGTATTTT. Its translation: CASSSSSPRTDTQYF.

This rearrangement joins TRBV20-1 to TRBJ2-7; 8 bases agree with TRBD1. Germline trimming cut 3 bases from V and 0 bases from J; bases unmatched to any gene: 13. Germline V gene lookup returns CDR1 DFQATT and CDR2 SNEGSKA (reference sequence). The CDR3 length is 17 residues. CDR3 in DNA: TGCAGTGCTAGTTTACCCTTTGGGGGACAGGTCTCCTACGAGCAGTACTTC. It yields the protein CSASLPFGGQVSYEQYF.

The chain carries TRBV6-5 and TRBJ2-7; no firm D call. V was pared by 4 bases and J by 2 bases, with 9 bases between. The CDR3 contains 13 residues. Germline-derived CDR1 and CDR2 are MNHEY and SVGAGI. CDR3 loop: CASSSITTYEQYF. The CDR3 region has the DNA TGTGCCAGCAGTTCAATAACAACCTACGAGCAGTACTTC.

The chain uses TRBV20-1 and TRBJ1-2; D uncertain. V lost 3 bases to trimming and J lost 4 bases, with 9 bases between them. The germline V gene has CDR1 DFQATT and CDR2 SNEGSKA (reference sequence). The CDR3 covers 12 residues. The CDR3 loop reads CSASIEPYGYTF. The CDR3 DNA sequence: TGCAGTGCTAGTATCGAACCCTATGGCTACACCTTC.

The chain combines TRBV12-3 or TRBV12-4 with TRBJ2-7; the D call may be TRBD1 or TRBD2 (5 bases each). V gave up 5 bases and J gave up 2 bases, with 13 bases separating them. CDR3 length: 14 residues. The DNA for the CDR3 is TGTGCCAGCAGTCCAGGGACGGTCACCTACGAGCAGTACTTC. This gives the protein CASSPGTVTYEQYF.

This clonotype was seen a handful of times. The chain couples TRBV5-6 to TRBJ2-3; D unclear. V was pared by 1 base and J by 0 bases, with 15 bases between. This CDR3 has 17 amino acids. CDR1 SGHDT and CDR2 YYEEEE come from the germline V gene. The CDR3 sequence: CASSLFGYQYSTDTQYF. CDR3 sequence (DNA): TGTGCCAGCAGCTTGTTCGGGTACCAGTACAGCACAGATACGCAGTATTTT.

The V and J genes are TRBV20-1 and TRBJ2-2; D ambiguous. The CDR3 consists of 12 residues. V was trimmed by 3 bases and J by 4 bases, leaving 6 bases between them. CDR1 DFQATT and CDR2 SNEGSKA come from the germline V gene (reference sequence). The CDR3, as DNA: TGCAGTGCTAGTATGGTCACCGGGGAGCTGTTTTTT. Translation gives CSASMVTGELFF.

This clonotype showed up many times. The CDR3 spells CASSHPTENFEAFF. The CDR3 nucleotides read TGTGCCAGCAGTCACCCGACAGAAAACTTTGAAGCTTTCTTT. The chain is built from TRBV12-3 or TRBV12-4 and TRBJ1-1, with D perhaps matching TRBD1 (5 bases). Trimming pared 5 bases from V and 7 bases from J, leaving 17 bases between. The CDR3 totals 14 residues.

This clonotype has just a few counts. The rearrangement joins TRBV20-1 to TRBJ1-4; 8 nucleotides line up with TRBD1. The V and J ends lost 2 bases and 5 bases, in that order; junction bases with no gene match: 7. Germline values: CDR1 DFQATT, CDR2 SNEGSKA (reference sequence). CDR3 length: 15 amino acids. The CDR3 bases are TGCAGTGCTAGATCTTTGACAGGGGAAAATGAAAAACTGTTTTTT. It encodes CSARSLTGENEKLFF.

This chain connects TRBV15 to TRBJ2-2, with D tentatively TRBD1 (6 bases). This CDR3 has 14 residues. From germline, CDR1 is LNHNV and CDR2 YYDKDF (reference sequence). V was shortened by 5 bases and J by 2 bases, with 9 bases between the two germline ends. The DNA for the CDR3 is TGTGCCACCAGCTGGACAGCCAACACCGGGGAGCTGTTTTTT. This codes for CATSWTANTGELFF.

This clonotype was recorded a few times. The chain joins TRBV2 to TRBJ2-6, with no clear D. Germline CDR1 and CDR2: SNHLY and FYNNEI. Trimming took 10 bases from V and 4 from J, leaving 8 bases between them. This CDR3 has 12 residues. This CDR3 reads CATLGGANVLTF. As DNA, the CDR3 is TGTGCCACCTTGGGCGGGGCCAACGTCCTGACTTTC.

This chain links TRBV5-1 with TRBJ1-1; D is ambiguous. Per germline, CDR1 SGHRS and CDR2 YFSETQ. V was cut by 6 bases and J by 4 bases, with 10 bases left in between. The CDR3 spans 12 residues. This chain's CDR3 is CASTQSGTEAFF. The CDR3 DNA follows: TGCGCCAGCACCCAAAGTGGCACTGAAGCTTTCTTT.

This clonotype was found a few times. A junction end diverges from the germline sequence, so it may reflect a read error. The rearrangement links TRBV20-1 to TRBJ2-1, with TRBD1 matching 7 bases. This CDR3 region has 15 residues. Per germline, CDR1 DFQATT and CDR2 SNEGSKA (reference sequence). The CDR3 DNA is TGCAGTGCGAGAGCTTTGGGGGACAGCTACAATGAGCAGTTCTTC. As protein: CSARALGDSYNEQFF.

This clonotype was counted between two and nine times. The J gene is TRBJ2-1, the V gene TRBV20-1, with 12 bases that match TRBD1. J gave up 7 bases and V 0 bases, and 7 bases lay outside the gene matches. In germline, CDR1 is DFQATT, CDR2 SNEGSKA (reference sequence). This CDR3 contains 16 residues. The CDR3 nucleotides are TGCAGTGCTAGAGATATGGGGACAGGGGGCTTTAATGAGCAGTTCTTC. This codes for CSARDMGTGGFNEQFF.

This clonotype occurred a few times. CDR3 amino acids: CASSLAGRGKLEQYF. As DNA, the CDR3 is TGTGCCAGCAGCTTAGCGGGCAGGGGAAAGCTCGAGCAGTACTTC. J is TRBJ2-7 and V is TRBV7-6; the D gene is possibly TRBD1 (6 bases). This CDR3 has 15 amino acids. Germline loops: CDR1 SGHVS, CDR2 FNYEAQ. V was clipped by 0 bases and J by 6 bases, with 15 bases between them.

The sample holds many counts of this clonotype. DNA of the CDR3: TGTGCCAGCAGTTTAGGACTAGCCAATGAGCAGTTCTTC. Its translation is CASSLGLANEQFF. This rearrangement joins TRBV7-3 to TRBJ2-1; TRBD2 matches at 8 bases. This CDR3 spans 13 amino acids. From germline, CDR1 is SGHTA and CDR2 FQGTGA. V lost 6 bases to trimming and J lost 6 bases; unmatched junction nucleotides: 4.